Listed below are T cell receptor beta chains from one sample, sequenced in a study of blood T cell repertoires in COVID-19. Method: immunoSEQ multiplex PCR; TCRdb's copy keeps in-frame clones and lacks some. The sample has around 150,000 clones; around 87% are singletons. The sequenced sample was peripheral blood. All receptors come from a woman in her 70s with COVID-19, enrolled during active disease. Each CDR3 is given with its conserved first and last residue.

v_gene	j_gene	CDR3aa
TRBV7-9	TRBJ2-1	CASSSRLAVNEQFF
TRBV27	TRBJ1-5	CASSGSNQPQHF
TRBV6-5	TRBJ2-7	CASSTPGEQYF
TRBV12-3/TRBV12-4	TRBJ1-1	CASSNGVYTEAFF
TRBV27	TRBJ2-7	CASSLYPSGGLDYEQYF
TRBV5-5	TRBJ1-6	CASSLARTQYNSPLHF
TRBV5-6	TRBJ1-4	CASSTRGLGEKLFF
TRBV3-1/TRBV3-2	TRBJ2-1	CASSQSTQGQQFF
TRBV11-2	TRBJ2-3	CASSLDQRVLKGTDTQYF
TRBV6-1	TRBJ1-4	CASSDRGRFSEKLFF
TRBV5-6	TRBJ1-6	CASSTGQVGSPLHF
TRBV14	TRBJ2-1	CASSPRPEHEQFF
TRBV9	TRBJ2-3	CASSVGGDFPRTQYF
TRBV2	TRBJ2-4	CASSVRGLSQNIQYF
TRBV7-9	TRBJ2-5	CASSSSDQGARETQYF
TRBV12-3/TRBV12-4	TRBJ1-5	CASSLTDIQPQHF
TRBV2	TRBJ2-3	CASSARSRLSTDTQYF
TRBV5-1	TRBJ1-5	CASSAGGEGNQPQHF
TRBV27	TRBJ2-7	CASSWDRGFEQYF
TRBV28	TRBJ1-2	CASSLSKIPGTGGDYGYTF
TRBV10-3	TRBJ2-1	CAISESGLGQGAHNEQFF
TRBV19	TRBJ1-2	CASSIWQGALRQYGYTF
TRBV28	TRBJ1-1	CASSLTARQVSAFF
TRBV11-2	TRBJ2-5	CASSLGGGAVETQYF
TRBV5-1	TRBJ2-3	CARSGLLSTDTQYF
TRBV5-6	TRBJ2-5	CASSLGPSGQETQYF
TRBV30	TRBJ1-5	CAWSVKPGQPQHF
TRBV24-1	TRBJ2-6	CATSDVGGGSGANVLTF
TRBV6-1	TRBJ1-6	CASSVTGRGMNSPLHF